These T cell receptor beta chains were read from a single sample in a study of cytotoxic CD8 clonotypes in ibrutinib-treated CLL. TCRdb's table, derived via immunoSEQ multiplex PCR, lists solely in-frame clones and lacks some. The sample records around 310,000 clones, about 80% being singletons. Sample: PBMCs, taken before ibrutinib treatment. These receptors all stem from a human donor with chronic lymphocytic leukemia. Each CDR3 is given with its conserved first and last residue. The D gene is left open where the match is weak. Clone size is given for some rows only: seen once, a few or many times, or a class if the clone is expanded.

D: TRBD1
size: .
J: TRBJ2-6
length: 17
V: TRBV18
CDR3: CASSPGQGLSGANVLTF
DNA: TGTGCCAGCTCACCGGGACAGGGATTATCTGGGGCCAACGTCCTGACTTTC

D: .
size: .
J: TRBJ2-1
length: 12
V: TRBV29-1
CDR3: CSVGLAGHEQFF
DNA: TGCAGCGTTGGCCTGGCAGGTCATGAGCAGTTCTTC

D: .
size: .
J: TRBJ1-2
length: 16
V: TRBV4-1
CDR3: CASSQAGTGPERGYTF
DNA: TGCGCCAGCAGCCAAGCAGGAACAGGACCCGAGAGGGGCTACACCTTC

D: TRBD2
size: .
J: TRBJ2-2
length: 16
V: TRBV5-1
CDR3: CASSLVPSGSPGELFF
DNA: TGCGCCAGCAGCTTGGTTCCTAGCGGATCTCCCGGGGAGCTGTTTTTT

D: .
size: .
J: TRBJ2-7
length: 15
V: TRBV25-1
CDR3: CATNGLDSYAQEQYF
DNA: TGTGCCACCAACGGGTTGGACTCCTACGCCCAAGAGCAGTACTTC

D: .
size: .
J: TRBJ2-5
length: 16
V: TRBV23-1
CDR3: CASRRWKWAAQETQYF
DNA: TGCGCCAGCAGGCGTTGGAAGTGGGCTGCGCAAGAGACCCAGTACTTC

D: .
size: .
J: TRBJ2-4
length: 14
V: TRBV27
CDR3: CASSLGTKGNIQYF
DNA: TGTGCCAGCAGTTTGGGGACCAAAGGAAACATTCAGTACTTC

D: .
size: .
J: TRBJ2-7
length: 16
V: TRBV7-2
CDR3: CASSMGPGVSSYEQYF
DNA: TGTGCCAGCAGCATGGGACCGGGAGTTAGCTCCTACGAGCAGTACTTC

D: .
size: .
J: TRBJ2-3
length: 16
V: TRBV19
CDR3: CASSIGASAVTDTQYF
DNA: TGTGCCAGTAGTATAGGGGCTAGCGCAGTCACAGATACGCAGTATTTT

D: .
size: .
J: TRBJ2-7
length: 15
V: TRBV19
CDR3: CASSMGAGQSYEQYF
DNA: TGTGCCAGTAGTATGGGGGCAGGGCAATCCTACGAGCAGTACTTC

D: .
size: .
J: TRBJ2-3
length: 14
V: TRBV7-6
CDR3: CASSSRGVTDTQYF
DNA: TGTGCCAGCAGCTCAAGGGGTGTCACAGATACGCAGTATTTT

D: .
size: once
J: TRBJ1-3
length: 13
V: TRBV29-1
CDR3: CSVGDTSGNTIYF
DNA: TGCAGCGTTGGGGACACCTCTGGAAACACCATATATTTT

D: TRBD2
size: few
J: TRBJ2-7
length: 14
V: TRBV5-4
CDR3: CASSLGLADYEQYF
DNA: TGTGCCAGCAGCCTGGGACTAGCGGACTACGAGCAGTACTTC

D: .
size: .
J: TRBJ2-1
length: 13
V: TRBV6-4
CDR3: CASSGSSYNEQFF
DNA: TGTGCCAGCAGTGGGAGCTCCTACAATGAGCAGTTCTTC

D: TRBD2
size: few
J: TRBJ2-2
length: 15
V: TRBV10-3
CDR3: CAISVTSGGTGELFF
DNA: TGTGCCATCAGTGTAACTAGCGGGGGCACCGGGGAGCTGTTTTTT

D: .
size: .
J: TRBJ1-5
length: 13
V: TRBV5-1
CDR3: CASSTDSGQPQHF
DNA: TGCGCCAGCAGCACGGACAGCGGTCAGCCCCAGCATTTT

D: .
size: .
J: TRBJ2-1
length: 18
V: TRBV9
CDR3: CASSVDLKGVGSGNEQFF
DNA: TGTGCCAGCAGCGTAGACCTTAAGGGGGTAGGATCCGGCAATGAGCAGTTCTTC

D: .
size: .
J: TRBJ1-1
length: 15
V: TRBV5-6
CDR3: CASSLGTGPNTEAFF
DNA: TGTGCCAGCAGCTTGGGCACGGGGCCGAACACTGAAGCTTTCTTT

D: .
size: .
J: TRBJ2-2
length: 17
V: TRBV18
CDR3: CASSPPGPGRRAGELFF
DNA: TGTGCCAGCTCACCACCGGGTCCCGGGAGACGGGCCGGGGAGCTGTTTTTT

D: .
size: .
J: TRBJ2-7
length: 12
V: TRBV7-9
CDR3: CASKAVGSEQYF
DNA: TGTGCCAGCAAAGCCGTGGGGAGCGAGCAGTACTTC

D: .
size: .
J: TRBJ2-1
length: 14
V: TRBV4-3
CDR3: CASSQSTVDNEQFF
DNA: TGCGCCAGCAGCCAATCAACAGTAGACAATGAGCAGTTCTTC

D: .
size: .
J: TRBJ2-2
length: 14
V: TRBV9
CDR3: CASNSGDGTGELFF
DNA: TGTGCCAGCAACTCGGGAGATGGAACCGGGGAGCTGTTTTTT

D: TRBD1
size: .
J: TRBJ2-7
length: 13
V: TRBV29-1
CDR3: CSVYRDRGYEQYF
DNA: TGCAGCGTTTATCGGGACAGGGGGTACGAGCAGTACTTC

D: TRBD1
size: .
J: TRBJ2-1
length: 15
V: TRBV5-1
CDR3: CASGQGVSSYNEQFF
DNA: TGCGCCAGCGGACAGGGGGTGAGCTCCTACAATGAGCAGTTCTTC

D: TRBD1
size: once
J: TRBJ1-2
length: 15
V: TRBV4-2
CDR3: CASSQEPGGRSGYTF
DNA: TGTGCCAGCAGCCAAGAGCCAGGGGGGAGGTCGGGCTACACCTTC

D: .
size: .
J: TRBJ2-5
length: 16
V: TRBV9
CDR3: CASSVGPASPQETQYF
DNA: TGTGCCAGCAGCGTAGGTCCAGCTTCCCCCCAAGAGACCCAGTACTTC

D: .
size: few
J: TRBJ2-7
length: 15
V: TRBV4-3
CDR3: CASSQESRLAYEQYF
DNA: TGCGCCAGCAGCCAAGAAAGCAGACTAGCCTACGAGCAGTACTTC

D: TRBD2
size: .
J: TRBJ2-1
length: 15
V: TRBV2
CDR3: CASSESGLAVNEQFF
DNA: TGTGCCAGCAGTGAATCTGGACTAGCGGTTAATGAGCAGTTCTTC

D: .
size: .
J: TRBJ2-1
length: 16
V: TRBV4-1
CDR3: CASSLRRQRNYNEQFF
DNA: TGCGCCAGCAGCCTCCGGAGACAAAGAAATTACAATGAGCAGTTCTTC

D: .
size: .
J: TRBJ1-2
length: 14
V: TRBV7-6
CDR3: CASSPREGSYGYTF
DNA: TGTGCCAGCAGCCCCCGGGAGGGCTCATATGGCTACACCTTC

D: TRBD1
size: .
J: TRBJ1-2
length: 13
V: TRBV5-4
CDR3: CASSLRDRVGYTF
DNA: TGTGCCAGCAGCTTGCGGGACAGGGTTGGCTACACCTTC

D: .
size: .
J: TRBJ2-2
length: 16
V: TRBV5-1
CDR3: CASSLDRVMDTGELFF
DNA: TGCGCCAGCAGCTTGGACAGGGTAATGGACACCGGGGAGCTGTTTTTT

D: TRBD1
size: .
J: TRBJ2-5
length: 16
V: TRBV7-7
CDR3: CASSKLGQGTKETQYF
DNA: TGTGCTAGCAGCAAACTGGGACAGGGGACCAAAGAGACCCAGTACTTC